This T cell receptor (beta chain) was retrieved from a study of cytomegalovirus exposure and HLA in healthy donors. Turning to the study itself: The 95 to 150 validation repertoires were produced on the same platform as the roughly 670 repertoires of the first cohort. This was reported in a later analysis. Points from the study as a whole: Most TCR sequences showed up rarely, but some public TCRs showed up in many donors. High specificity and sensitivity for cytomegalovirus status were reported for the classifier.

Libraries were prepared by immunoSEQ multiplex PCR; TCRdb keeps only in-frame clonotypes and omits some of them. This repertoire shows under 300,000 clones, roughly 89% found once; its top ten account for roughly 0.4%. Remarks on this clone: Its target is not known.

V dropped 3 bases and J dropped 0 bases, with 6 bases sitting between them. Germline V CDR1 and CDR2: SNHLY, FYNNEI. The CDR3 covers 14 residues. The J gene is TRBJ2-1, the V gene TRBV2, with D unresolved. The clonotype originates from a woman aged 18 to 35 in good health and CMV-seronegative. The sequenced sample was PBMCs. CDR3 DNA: TGTGCCAGCAGTGACAGAAGCTCCTACAATGAGCAGTTCTTC. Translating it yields CASSDRSSYNEQFF.